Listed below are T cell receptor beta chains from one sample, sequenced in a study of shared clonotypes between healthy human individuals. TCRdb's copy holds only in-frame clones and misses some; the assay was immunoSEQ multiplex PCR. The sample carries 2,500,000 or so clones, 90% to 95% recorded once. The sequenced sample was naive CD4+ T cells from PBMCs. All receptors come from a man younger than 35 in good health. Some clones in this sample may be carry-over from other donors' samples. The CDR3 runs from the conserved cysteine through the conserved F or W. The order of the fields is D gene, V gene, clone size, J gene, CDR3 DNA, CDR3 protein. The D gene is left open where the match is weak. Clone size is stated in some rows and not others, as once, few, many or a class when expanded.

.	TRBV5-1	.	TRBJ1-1	TGCGCCAGCAGCTTGGGAGGGGGTACTGAAGCTTTCTTT	CASSLGGGTEAFF
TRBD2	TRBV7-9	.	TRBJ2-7	TGTGCCAGCAGCTTAAATATCGGGACTAGGAGCGACGAGCAGTACTTC	CASSLNIGTRSDEQYF
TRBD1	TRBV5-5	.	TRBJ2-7	TGTGCCAGCAGCTCCGACAGGGGCGAGGAGCAGTACTTC	CASSSDRGEEQYF
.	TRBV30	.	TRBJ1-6	TGTGCCTGGAGTGTAGAGGTGAGGTCACCCCTCCACTTT	CAWSVEVRSPLHF
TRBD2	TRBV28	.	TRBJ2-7	TGTGCCAGCCTCCCCTTGACCCCGGGCCTAGCGGGAGCGTCTACCCTAAACGAGCAGTACTTC	CASLPLTPGLAGASTLNEQYF
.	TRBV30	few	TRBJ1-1	TGTGCCTGGACCGAGAGCACTGAAGCTTTCTTT	CAWTESTEAFF
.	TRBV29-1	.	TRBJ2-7	TGCAGCGCAAGGGAGGGGACAGGTCCCTACGAGCAGTACTTC	CSAREGTGPYEQYF
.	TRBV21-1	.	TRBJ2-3	TGTGCCAGCAGCAAAGATCGGGGGTCTCCAGATACGCAGTATTTT	CASSKDRGSPDTQYF
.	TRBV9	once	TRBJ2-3	TGTGCCAGCAGCGTAGAGGGGGGCCGCACAGATACGCAGTATTTT	CASSVEGGRTDTQYF
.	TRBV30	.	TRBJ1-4	TGTGCCTGGAGTGTACAGGGACACGAAAAACTGTTTTTT	CAWSVQGHEKLFF
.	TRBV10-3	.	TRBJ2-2	TGTGCCATCAGTGAAATCGTGGTGGGGCAGGGTGGATCCGGGGAGCTGTTTTTT	CAISEIVVGQGGSGELFF
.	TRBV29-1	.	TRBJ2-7	TGCAGCGGACTATCCGGACTAAAGCCCACCGAGCAGTACTTC	CSGLSGLKPTEQYF
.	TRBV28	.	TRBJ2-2	TGTGCCAGCAGTTCGCCCCGGGACCGAAAATACACCGGGGAGCTGTTTTTT	CASSSPRDRKYTGELFF
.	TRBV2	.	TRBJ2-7	TGTGCCAGCAGTACCGATTGGGAGTTCCCCCACGAGCAGTACTTC	CASSTDWEFPHEQYF
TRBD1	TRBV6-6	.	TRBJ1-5	TGTGCCAGCAGTTACCCATCCCAGGGGGTTCAGCCCCAGCATTTT	CASSYPSQGVQPQHF
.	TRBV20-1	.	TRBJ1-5	TGCAGTGTCGCCGGGCAGCCCCAGCATTTT	CSVAGQPQHF
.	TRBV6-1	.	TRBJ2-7	TGTGCCAGCAGTGAAGGCGGGGCCAAATACGAGCAGTACTTC	CASSEGGAKYEQYF
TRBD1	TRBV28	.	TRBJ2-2	TGTGCCAGCAGGGGTCCGGGACAGTCGAACACCGGGGAGCTGTTTTTT	CASRGPGQSNTGELFF
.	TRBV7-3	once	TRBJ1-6	TGTGCCAGCAGCTTCGGCAGGTCGGGTTCACCCCTCCACTTT	CASSFGRSGSPLHF
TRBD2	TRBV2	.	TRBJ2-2	TGTGCCAGCAGTCCGACTAGCGGGAACACCGGGGAGCTGTTTTTT	CASSPTSGNTGELFF
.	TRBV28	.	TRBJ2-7	TGTGCCAGCAGTTGGGTCGGGGGTTCCTACGAGCAGTACTTC	CASSWVGGSYEQYF
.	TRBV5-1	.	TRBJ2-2	TGCGCCAGCAGCCCCGACACGTTAGACACCGGGGAGCTGTTTTTT	CASSPDTLDTGELFF
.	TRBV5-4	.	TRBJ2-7	TGTGCCAGCAGCTACGGAGGACAACCCTACTACGAGCAGTACTTC	CASSYGGQPYYEQYF
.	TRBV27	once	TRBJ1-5	TGTGCCAGCAGTCTAAGATGGGGCACTAATCAGCCCCAGCATTTT	CASSLRWGTNQPQHF
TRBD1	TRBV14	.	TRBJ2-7	TGTGCCAGCAGCCTTACAGGGGGACTTTACGAGCAGTACTTC	CASSLTGGLYEQYF
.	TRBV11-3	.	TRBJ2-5	TGTGCCAGCAGCTCGGGACCCGACACCCAGTACTTC	CASSSGPDTQYF
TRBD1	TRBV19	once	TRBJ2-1	TGTGCCAGTAGTATGGTATGGGGACAGTACAATGAGCAGTTCTTC	CASSMVWGQYNEQFF
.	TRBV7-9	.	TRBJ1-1	TGTGCCAGCAGCTTTGTCGTTAGTCTTGAAGCTTTCTTT	CASSFVVSLEAFF
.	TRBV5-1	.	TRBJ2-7	TGCGCCAGCAGCTTCGGGGGCAGCCCTCTAAGCGAGCAGTACTTC	CASSFGGSPLSEQYF
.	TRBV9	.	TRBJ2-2	TGTGCCAGCGCCCCCGGTGAAGGTCCCGCCGGGGAGCTGTTTTTT	CASAPGEGPAGELFF
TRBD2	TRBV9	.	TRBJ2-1	TGTGCCAGCAGCGTAGCCCCAGCGGGAGGCCTCGGTGAGCAGTTCTTC	CASSVAPAGGLGEQFF
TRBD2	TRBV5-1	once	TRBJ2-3	TGCGCCAGCAGCTTACCGGCTCTAGCGGGGACAGATACGCAGTATTTT	CASSLPALAGTDTQYF
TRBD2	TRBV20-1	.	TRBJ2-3	TGCAGTGCCAGTACGGGGGGTACGCAGTATTTT	CSASTGGTQYF
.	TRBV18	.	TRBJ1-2	TGTGCCAGCTCACGAGGACGGACAGAAGGTGGCTACACCTTC	CASSRGRTEGGYTF
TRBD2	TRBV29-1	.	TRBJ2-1	TGCAGCGTTGAAGGGGGCGGGAGGAGCTTCTCCTACAATGAGCAGTTCTTC	CSVEGGGRSFSYNEQFF
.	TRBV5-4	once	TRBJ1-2	TGTGCCAGCAGCTTGGTGTGGTCAGAGGGTGGTGAGAACTATGGCTACACCTTC	CASSLVWSEGGENYGYTF
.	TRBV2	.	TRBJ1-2	TGTGCCAGCAGTTCGGAGGGAAGGGTCTATGGCTACACCTTC	CASSSEGRVYGYTF
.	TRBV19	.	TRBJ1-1	TGTGCCAGTAGTATTAGTCGGGATCACACTGAAGCTTTCTTT	CASSISRDHTEAFF
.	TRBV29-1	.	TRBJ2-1	TGCAGCGTTGGGGTCCTTAGTGAGCAGTTCTTC	CSVGVLSEQFF
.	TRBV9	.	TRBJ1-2	TGTGCCAGCAGCGCACAAATTTATGGCTACACCTTC	CASSAQIYGYTF
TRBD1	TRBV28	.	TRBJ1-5	TGTGCCAGCAAATACAGGGGAAGCAATCAGCCCCAGCATTTT	CASKYRGSNQPQHF
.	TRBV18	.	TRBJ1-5	TGTGCCAGCTCACGCCTCCTCCTCCAGGGAACCGGCCAGCCCCAGCATTTT	CASSRLLLQGTGQPQHF
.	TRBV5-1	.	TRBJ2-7	TGCGCCAGCAGCTTGGGACCCCCGGGCGAGCAGTACTTC	CASSLGPPGEQYF
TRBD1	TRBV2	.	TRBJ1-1	TGTGCCAGCAATATGGAGGGGGCCACTGAAGCTTTCTTT	CASNMEGATEAFF
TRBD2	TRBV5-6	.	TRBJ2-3	TGTGCCAGCAGGGGACTAGCGAAGGGTGAGGCAGATACGCAGTATTTT	CASRGLAKGEADTQYF